The 14 T cell receptor beta chains reported below all come from one sample, sequenced in a study of blood T cell repertoires in COVID-19. Produced via immunoSEQ multiplex PCR; TCRdb's table is partial and in-frame only. The sample includes hundreds of thousands of clones, approximately 83% seen only once; the top ten take about 2.2%. The material sequenced was peripheral blood. These receptors were obtained from a woman in her twenties or thirties who had recovered from COVID-19.

The chain recombines TRBV6-5 with TRBJ1-2; 9 bases map to TRBD1. V shed 6 bases and J 8 bases; nucleotides not matched to a gene: 7. Germline lookup yields CDR1 MNHEY and CDR2 SVGAGI. The CDR3 is made up of 13 amino acids. The CDR3 region is CASRDRGGAGYTF. The CDR3 bases are TGTGCCAGCAGGGACAGGGGCGGTGCGGGCTACACCTTC.

The chain joins TRBV29-1 to TRBJ1-1; D gene ambiguous. This CDR3 has 12 residues. The ends were cut back, 8 bases at V and 0 bases at J, with 10 bases in the middle. The germline gives CDR1 SQVTM, CDR2 ANQGSEA. The DNA for the CDR3 is TGCAGCCCCGGGGAGGTGAACACTGAAGCTTTCTTT. Its translation: CSPGEVNTEAFF.

The rearrangement uses TRBV18 and TRBJ2-3; D may be TRBD1 (6 bases). This CDR3 has 15 amino acids. The germline CDR1 and CDR2 sequences are KGHSH and LQKENI. The germline V and J ends were trimmed by 5 bases and 3 bases, with 15 bases remaining between them. The CDR3 is CASSFTQTGTDTQYF. The CDR3 DNA reads TGTGCCAGCTCATTCACCCAAACAGGGACAGATACGCAGTATTTT.

This clone was seen a single time. The chain combines TRBV6-5 with TRBJ1-1; D is unclear. V dropped 9 bases and J dropped 5 bases, with 13 bases sitting between them. In germline, CDR1 is MNHEY, CDR2 SVGAGI. This CDR3 contains 12 residues. CDR3 coding DNA: TGTGCCAGTCGGTCGGCGGAGACTGAAGCTTTCTTT. Translation: CASRSAETEAFF.

The rearrangement links TRBV4-1 to TRBJ1-1; D remains ambiguous. Germline CDR1 is MGHRA and CDR2 is YSYEKL. The ends were cut back, 1 base at V and 3 bases at J, with 9 bases in the middle. The CDR3 is 14 residues long. CDR3 amino acids: CASSQVPRDTEAFF. DNA for the CDR3: TGCGCCAGCAGCCAAGTCCCCCGAGACACTGAAGCTTTCTTT.

The chain links TRBV7-6 to TRBJ2-7; 13 nucleotides line up with TRBD2. Germline CDR1 reads SGHVS; CDR2 reads FNYEAQ. This CDR3 is 19 amino acids long. V was clipped by 2 bases and J by 7 bases; unmatched bases: 17. CDR3 bases: TGTGCCAGCAGCTTAAACGGCGGACTAGCGGGGGTCAGTTTTGGGGAGCAGTACTTC. Translating gives CASSLNGGLAGVSFGEQYF.

The rearrangement links TRBV11-3 to TRBJ2-3, with 10 bases that match TRBD2. CDR3 length: 16 residues. V shed 4 bases, J shed 0 bases, and the junction held 4 bases outside the gene matches. In germline, CDR1 is SGHNT, CDR2 YENEEA. The CDR3 nucleotides are TGTGCCAGCAGCTCACGGACTAGCGGCAGCACAGATACGCAGTATTTT. Translated, it gives CASSSRTSGSTDTQYF.

The V gene is TRBV4-1, the J gene TRBJ2-1, with 7 bases matching TRBD2. V was clipped by 0 bases and J by 6 bases; unmatched bases: 8. The CDR3 spans 16 residues. The germline V gene encodes CDR1 MGHRA and CDR2 YSYEKL. Here the CDR3 reads CASSQDAAGVVNEQFF. The CDR3, as DNA: TGCGCCAGCAGCCAAGATGCCGCGGGAGTGGTCAATGAGCAGTTCTTC.

The rearrangement links TRBV10-3 to TRBJ2-5; TRBD2 matches 12 bases. After removal of 7 bases from V and 5 bases from J, the junction contained 8 bases not matched to a gene. The CDR3 runs to 15 residues. Germline V gives CDR1 ENHRY, CDR2 SYGVKD. CDR3 DNA sequence: TGTGCCATCACGGCTAGCGGGGGGGCAGGGGAGACCCAGTACTTC. Translated, it gives CAITASGGAGETQYF.

This chain joins TRBV3-1 (or the pseudogene TRBV3-2) and TRBJ2-4, with 8 nucleotides matching TRBD2. CDR3 length: 15 amino acids. The germline V gene encodes CDR1 LGHDT and CDR2 YNNKEL (reference sequence). The V segment lost 7 bases and the J segment 0 bases; nucleotides outside the gene matches: 5. The chain's CDR3 is CASNAGGLAKNIQYF. CDR3 in DNA: TGTGCCAGCAACGCGGGGGGACTAGCCAAAAACATTCAGTACTTC.

V usage is TRBV3-1 (or the pseudogene TRBV3-2) and J usage is TRBJ1-2; 7 bases agree with TRBD1. Germline V gives CDR1 LGHDT, CDR2 YNNKEL (reference sequence). The ends lost 10 bases at V and 0 bases at J; junction bases unmatched: 8. This CDR3 has 14 residues. CDR3 protein: CATMATGPNYGYTF. The CDR3 coding sequence is TGTGCCACCATGGCGACAGGGCCTAACTATGGCTACACCTTC.

The chain employs TRBV4-1 and TRBJ2-3; 9 nucleotides match TRBD2. The CDR3 extends over 17 amino acids. CDR1 and CDR2 (germline): MGHRA, YSYEKL. V shed 0 bases and J 2 bases; nucleotides not matched to a gene: 6. CDR3 sequence reads: CASSQDLASGATDTQYF. The CDR3 DNA is TGCGCCAGCAGCCAAGATCTGGCTAGCGGGGCCACAGATACGCAGTATTTT.

The chain joins TRBV7-9 to TRBJ2-1, with D hard to call. Germline CDR1 SEHNR, CDR2 FQNEAQ (reference sequence). The CDR3 length is 13 residues. Trimming removed 1 base from V and 7 bases from J, with 8 bases in between. The CDR3 DNA reads as TGTGCCAGCAGCTTAGTGGGCAGGAATGAGCAGTTCTTC. It encodes CASSLVGRNEQFF.

The chain is built from TRBV7-9 and TRBJ2-3; perhaps TRBD2 as D (5 bases). V was cut by 5 bases and J by 1 base, with 10 bases left in between. The CDR3 has 14 residues. Per germline, CDR1 SEHNR and CDR2 FQNEAQ (reference sequence). CDR3 protein: CASSPREGTDTQYF. CDR3 sequence (DNA): TGTGCCAGCAGCCCGAGGGAAGGCACAGATACGCAGTATTTT.